This T cell receptor beta chain was observed in a study of blood T cells in healthy people across ages. Using a J-beta primer mix together with a sample-barcoded 5' primer, a second PCR was run for roughly 6 to 12 cycles. Each cDNA molecule was tagged by a template-switch adaptor that had 12 random nucleotides. MiXCR, applied by TCRdb to the 5' RACE reads, yields one record per CDR3 protein. Among 1,100,000 or so distinct CDR3 sequences, around 45% were seen once, and the ten largest hold under 20%. This clonotype was picked up one time. The germline gene is not matched at one end of the junction; a read error may be the cause. The CDR3 totals 12 residues. Germline lookup yields CDR1 DFQATT and CDR2 SNEGSKA (reference sequence).

Sequencing used blood. The rearrangement uses TRBV20-1 and TRBJ2-1; D unclear. The receptor's source is a woman aged 55-75 years in good health. The CDR3 DNA is TGCAGTGCTAGAGTCAATTACAATGGGCAGTTCTTC. It encodes CSARVNYNGQFF.